This T cell receptor beta chain was recorded in a study of OX40 agonist ivuxolimab in advanced cancers. The wider study: The patients received agonistic anti-OX40 (CD134) antibody ivuxolimab. At doses from 0.01 to 10 mg/kg, patients were given intravenous ivuxolimab every 2 weeks. Dose-escalation patients had hepatocellular carcinoma, melanoma, renal cell or head and neck cancer.

CDR3 length: 13 residues. V shed 6 bases, J shed 8 bases, and the junction held 4 bases outside the gene matches. Germline CDR1 is SEHNR and CDR2 is FQNEAQ (reference sequence). The repertoire was sequenced with immunoSEQ multiplex PCR; TCRdb's copy has only in-frame clones and lacks some. The table shows about 61,000 clones, with roughly 87% occurring only once. Autoimmune disease history or systemic immunosuppression excluded patients. The sample in question was CD4+ or CD8+ T cells sorted from blood, obtained in a trial of the OX40 agonist ivuxolimab. The V and J genes are TRBV7-9 and TRBJ1-4; TRBD1 matches 9 bases. The clonotype comes from an adult with an advanced solid tumor such as melanoma, head and neck, liver or kidney cancer. The CDR3 spells CASRSGTGEKLFF. The CDR3 DNA is TGTGCCAGCAGATCCGGGACAGGGGAAAAACTGTTTTTT.